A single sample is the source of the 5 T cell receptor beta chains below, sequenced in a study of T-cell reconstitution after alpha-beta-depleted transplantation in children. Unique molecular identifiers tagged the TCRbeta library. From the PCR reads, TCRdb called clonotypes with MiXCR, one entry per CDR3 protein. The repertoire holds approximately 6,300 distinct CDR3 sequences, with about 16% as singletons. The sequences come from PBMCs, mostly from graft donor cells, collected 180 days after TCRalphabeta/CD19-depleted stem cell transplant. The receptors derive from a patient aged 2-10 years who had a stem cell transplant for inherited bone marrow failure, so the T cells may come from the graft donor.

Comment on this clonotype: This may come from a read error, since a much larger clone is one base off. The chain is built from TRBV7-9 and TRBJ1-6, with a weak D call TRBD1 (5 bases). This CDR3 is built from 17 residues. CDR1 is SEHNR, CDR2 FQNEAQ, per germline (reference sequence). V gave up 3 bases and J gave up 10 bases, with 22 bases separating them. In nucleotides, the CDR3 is TGTGCCAGCAGCTTGGGACGGCTTTTAACGGCGCCCTCACCCCTCCACTTT. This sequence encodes CASSLGRLLTAPSPLHF.

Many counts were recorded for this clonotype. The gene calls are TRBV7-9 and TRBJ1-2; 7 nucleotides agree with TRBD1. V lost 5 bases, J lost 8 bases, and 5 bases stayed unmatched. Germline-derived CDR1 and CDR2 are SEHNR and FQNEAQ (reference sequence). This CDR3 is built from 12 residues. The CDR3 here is CASSAGTVGYTF. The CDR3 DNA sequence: TGTGCCAGCAGCGCCGGGACAGTGGGCTACACCTTC.

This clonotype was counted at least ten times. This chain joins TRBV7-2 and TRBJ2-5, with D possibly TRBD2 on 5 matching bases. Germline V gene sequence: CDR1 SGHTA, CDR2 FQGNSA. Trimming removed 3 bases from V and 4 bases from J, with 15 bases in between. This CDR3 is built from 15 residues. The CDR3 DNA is TGTGCCAGCAGCTTTCAACTGGGAGAAGGAGAGACCCAGTACTTC. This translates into CASSFQLGEGETQYF. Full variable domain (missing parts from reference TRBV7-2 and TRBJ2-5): GAGVSQSPSNKVTEKGKDVELRCDPISGHTALYWYRQSLGQGLEFLIYFQGNSAPDKSGLPSDRFSAERTGGSVSTLTIQRTQQEDSAVYLCASSFQLGEGETQYFGPGTRLLVL.

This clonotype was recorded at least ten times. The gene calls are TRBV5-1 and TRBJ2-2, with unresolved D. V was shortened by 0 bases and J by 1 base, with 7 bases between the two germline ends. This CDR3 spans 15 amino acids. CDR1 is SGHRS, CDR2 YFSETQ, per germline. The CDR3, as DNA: TGCGCCAGCAGCTTGGGACCGGAGAACACCGGGGAGCTGTTTTTT. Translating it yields CASSLGPENTGELFF.

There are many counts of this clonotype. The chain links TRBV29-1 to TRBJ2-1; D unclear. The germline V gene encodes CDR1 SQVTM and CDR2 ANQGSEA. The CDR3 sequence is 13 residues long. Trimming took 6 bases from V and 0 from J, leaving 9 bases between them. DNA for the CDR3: TGCAGCGTCGACTGGAGCTCCTACAATGAGCAGTTCTTC. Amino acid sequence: CSVDWSSYNEQFF.